The clone carrying this TCR beta chain was counted many times. Antigen unknown. The gene symbols are mouse symbols. The read comes to an end 4 residues before the CDR3 does, leaving the germline J gene to fill in the end. These data belong to a study of CD8+ T cells in alopecia areata. In the study overall: The authors grafted skin from approximately 6-13-month-old C3H/HeJ donors with spontaneous alopecia onto roughly 6-11-week-old female C3H/HeJ mice.

Markers including CD4, CD8alpha, NKG2D and NKG2ACE guided sorting of pooled cutaneous lymph node cells. Findings and caveats of the study: The study found higher clonality in lesional than normal scalp, especially in alopecia totalis/universalis. Scalp samples also yield sequences from resident alphabeta T cells of normal skin.

After isolation, RNA underwent reverse transcription to generate cDNA as the sequencing template. This table comes from immunoSEQ multiplex PCR, and its TCRdb copy is limited to in-frame clones, with some not included. This sample shows 15,000 to 20,000 clones and no singletons; roughly 31% rests with the ten largest. This CDR3 comprises 14 residues. CDR1 and CDR2 (germline): NNHDY, SYVADS. Trimming removed 2 bases from V and 5 bases from J, with 11 bases in between. This clonotype was sampled from a C3H/HeJ mouse with alopecia areata. MHC haplotype of the strain: H2-k. This chain connects TRBV13-3 to TRBJ2-1, with D possibly being TRBD1 (6 bases). Sample: CD8+ T cells sorted from a lymph node. CDR3 loop: CASSEHREDAEQFF. The CDR3 DNA, read in part, is TGTGCCAGCAGTGAACACAGGGAGGATGCT.